This TCR beta chain was recorded in a study of cytomegalovirus exposure and HLA in healthy donors (dated 2017 in TCRdb). Looking at the study overall: In an earlier analysis of 587 of the donors, about 270 Gb of sequence data and some 120 million unique TCR beta sequences from 150 million to 200 million T cells were reported. Along with the approximately 650-subject first cohort, a separate validation cohort of 120 different subjects was used. To predict cytomegalovirus infection status, the study brought together high-throughput TCR immunosequencing, statistical association of individual TCRs with disease status, and machine learning. To decide whether each TCR beta V gene segment behaved as functional or pseudogenic, an earlier analysis of several hundred of the donors relied on high-throughput TCR beta sequencing. HLA typing included class I and class II loci at four-digit resolution. Roughly 5 DR-DQ haplotypes were handled as single units for association and clustering, since linkage in the cohort was strong. The aim of the study was to test whether cataloging public T cell receptors could identify signatures of past pathogen exposure. Typing coverage differed by locus: A, B, C, DRB1 and DQB1 were typed in about 629-640 donors, DQA1 in 522, DPA1 in nearly 610, and DPB1 in 472. Using immunosequencing, the study profiled T cell repertoires from around 680 subjects and related those repertoires to cytomegalovirus serostatus. A later genetic analysis took genome-wide SNP genotypes for 398 of the 666 donors and used that subset as a discovery cohort. A later analysis re-examined previously published TCR beta repertoires from more than 550 donors and added high-resolution HLA genotyping to investigate patterns of TCR occurrence. The genetic ancestry cluster associated with self-reported Caucasian donors included 70% to 85% of the approximately 430 genotyped donors. Among about 410 genotyped donors of the cohort, an average of roughly 230,000 unique TCR beta nucleotide sequences was sequenced per donor, of which about 20% were non-productive. About 300 gigabases of sequencing data and 70 million to 85 million unique TCR sequences were included in an early release covering over 600 HLA-typed donors. All discovery cohort repertoires had been generated using a single sequencing platform. Rather than drawing on any new phenotypic data, the later analysis identified candidate immune exposures from TCR beta sequences and the way those sequences occurred across donors. Donor age, sex, ethnicity and CMV serostatus were compiled together with the repertoire data. Overall study outcomes, separate from this receptor: In a later analysis, HLA-associated TCR beta chains showed more clonal expansion and lower generation probabilities than non-associated chains that were equally common. According to a later analysis, TCR association rates differed among HLA loci, with DRB1 alleles showing the most associated TCRs and HLA-C alleles showing the fewest. The cohort was sequenced for TCR beta chains only, and without alpha or paired-chain data the features that could be detected were limited. In a later analysis, some 17,000 TCR beta sequences were associated with specific HLA alleles at a false discovery rate of 0.05. Compared with the roughly 700-donor mean, donors in an Asian-associated ancestry cluster had fewer N-insertions in productive TCRs, according to a later genetic analysis. According to a later analysis, parvovirus B19, influenza, CMV and Epstein-Barr virus appeared linked to several top co-occurrence clusters. An association between a missense DCLRE1C variant and V-gene and J-gene trimming of TCR beta chains was found in a later genetic analysis and replicated in an independent cohort. Sequencing depth was assumed to be roughly uniform across donors in the presence/absence analyses, though that assumption may not hold. The 87-base-pair reads could not distinguish some IMGT-functional V segments, including TRBV6-2 and TRBV6-3, so those segments were excluded. A later analysis found that most CMV-associated TCR beta chains appeared HLA-restricted, with HLA associations seemingly driven largely by CMV exposure. A cluster of highly shared sequence variants was judged likely to be a technical artifact of the sequencing pipeline. For the cohort, immune exposure information was limited to CMV serostatus. Because HLA typing was unavailable for some donors at each locus, only the typed subset was used in association tests. Broadly in line with IMGT annotations, most TCR beta V segments showed up in productive rearrangements about 90% or about 30% of the time in an earlier analysis of 587 of the donors. Most TCR sequences were observed very rarely across donors, whereas some public TCRs were present in many individuals. Correlated functional status among segregating V segments might reflect linkage disequilibrium, but an unknown experimental factor could not be ruled out. When HLA alleles, especially DR and DQ, strongly co-occurred, TCR associations were difficult to assign to individual alleles. The earlier analysis of 587 of the donors excluded roughly 16 rarely observed V segments, including chromosome 9 orphons, because counts were too low. The classifier was reported to diagnose cytomegalovirus status with high specificity and sensitivity in both the original and validation cohorts. A further reported finding was that TCR beta sequences accurately predicted the HLA-A and HLA-B alleles for most subjects in the first cohort. Three of the identified cytomegalovirus-associated TCR beta chains were confirmed in vitro to be specific for cytomegalovirus antigens. The study listed 150 to 200 TCR beta chains as associated with cytomegalovirus. According to the authors, the approach could potentially be generalized to other disease states and immunological phenotypes.

To note about this clone: The antigen it recognizes is unknown.

V is pruned by 0 bases and J by 3 bases, leaving 3 bases of the junction without a gene match. CDR3 length: 14 amino acids, cysteine to phenylalanine. Just CDR3 DNA is preserved here, 42 bases in frame from base 1. CDR1 and CDR2 are drawn from the germline V gene: SGHTS, YDEGEE. Library prep was done by the immunoSEQ multiplex PCR assay. The multiplex PCR relied on a mix of 60 forward primers for TCR Vbeta segments and 13 reverse primers for TCR Jbeta segments. Amplification of the CDR3 region of rearranged TCR beta genes was performed with a multiplex PCR assay on genomic DNA. Amplified TCR beta libraries were sequenced as 87-base-pair reads on the Illumina HiSeq System. Processing in the source paper ran as follows. In a later analysis, tens of millions of unique TCR beta chains were counted across the 500 to 850 repertoires, and roughly 11 million of these chains were shared by at least two donors. Raw reads were error-corrected and collapsed into unique sequences with a nearest-neighbor algorithm that merged closely related sequences to remove PCR and sequencing errors. CDR3 sequences were aligned to IMGT reference sequences to assign V, D and J gene segments. For a sequence to be retained, a match of at least six nucleotides was required to both a V gene segment and a J gene segment. A rearrangement counted as productive if the CDR3 had no stop codons and remained in frame with V and J, and every other rearrangement counted as non-productive. Following IMGT convention, CDR3 was defined as the stretch from the second conserved V-encoded cysteine up to the conserved J-encoded phenylalanine. The earlier analysis of about 590 of the donors excluded sequences that lacked an unambiguous match to a single V gene segment. An earlier analysis of some 500 of the donors classified V segments as functional when productive rearrangements were above 56.7% and as segregating when the standard deviation between donors was above 5%. A statistical classification framework was built for diagnosing cytomegalovirus status from the catalog of TCR beta chain sequences. A later analysis assigned V and J genes by comparing TCR nucleotide sequences with IMGT/GENE-DB human TR gene sequences. In a later analysis, CDR3 sequences and most-parsimonious VDJ recombination scenarios were assigned using the TCRdist pipeline. In a later analysis, every TCR beta chain was defined by the combination of its CDR3 amino acid sequence and its V-gene family, and reads without a unique V-gene family were dropped. As a way to deal with suspected cross-contamination and a sequencing artifact, a later analysis dropped 500 to 700 nucleotide sequences that were highly shared and had low generation probability. In a later analysis, a clonal expansion index for each public chain was calculated from normalized within-repertoire ranks of inferred template counts. Generation probabilities in a later analysis came from a VDJ recombination model fitted to out-of-frame rearrangements, and those results were checked against IGoR. In a later analysis, hypergeometric tests were used to score TCR-TCR, TCR-HLA and TCR-CMV co-occurrence, with a repertoire-size bias correction applied to TCR pairs. In a later analysis, false discovery rates were estimated by permuting HLA or CMV assignments 20 times. In a later analysis, co-occurring TCRs were grouped with DBSCAN, and TCRdist sequence similarity was added when clustering was performed within HLA-allele-positive subsets. For co-occurrence clustering, repertoires with fewer than 30,000 or more than 120,000 public chains were excluded, along with five repertoires with anomalous nucleotide sharing. Entries here come from immuneACCESS through TCRdb and include only in-frame sequences with V and J called. Some clones fail to appear in such tables; in the studies checked, an unresolved V gene covers under half of the shortfall, and the cause of the remainder is unknown. Clonal size and the V and J genes are those of that table, whereas D and trimming came from the DNA. This sample's table contains 150,000 or so clones. The top ten clones comprise under 2.5% of the sample.

In total, roughly 670 healthy bone marrow donors made up the cohort. At the time of sampling, every cohort member was nominally healthy, though immune exposures that went unrecorded were likely present. The donor tested CMV seronegative and was one of the 352 seronegative cohort members. A peripheral blood sample was provided by each donor, and peripheral blood mononuclear cells were used for TCR beta sequencing. Genomic DNA extraction from the blood cell samples was performed with the Qiagen DNeasy Blood Extraction Kit. The chain links TRBV5-8 with TRBJ2-7, with TRBD1 matching 7 junction bases. The clonotype comes from a man aged 30-40 years in good health and CMV-seronegative. The sample comprised PBMCs. The nucleotide sequence is TGTGCCAGCAGCTTGGGACAGGGAAACTACGAGCAGTACTTC. Its protein is CASSLGQGNYEQYF. Supplemented by the reference TRBV5-8 and TRBJ2-7 proteins around the CDR3, the complete variable domain is EAGVTQSPTHLIKTRGQQATLRCSPISGHTSVYWYQQALGLGLQFLLWYDEGEERNRGNFPPRFSGRQFPNYSSELNVNALELEDSALYLCASSLGQGNYEQYFGPGTRLTVT.